This TCR beta chain was recorded in a study of graft-versus-host responses after intestinal transplantation. Germline V gene data show CDR1 as SGDLS and CDR2 as YYNGEE. Trimming shortened V by 0 bases and J by 8 bases, and 15 bases separated the two germline ends. The CDR3 spans 16 residues. Method: immunoSEQ multiplex PCR; TCRdb's copy keeps in-frame clones and lacks some. The profile shows some 82,000 clones, over 75% of them singletons. A note on this clone: The antigen is undetermined.

This material consisted of unstimulated CD8+ T cells sorted from spleen or lymph node cells, taken before transplant. The clonotype was recovered from a human donor who was the organ donor for an intestinal transplant. The V and J genes are TRBV9 and TRBJ1-6, with TRBD1 as a possible D gene (6 bases). CDR3 nucleotides: TGTGCCAGCAGCGTAGGGGGAGGGGGAAGGGATTCACCCCTCCACTTT. Encoded protein: CASSVGGGGRDSPLHF.